This entry is about one T cell receptor beta chain. What it recognizes is unknown. Sorting gave populations that all exceeded 95% purity. The data originate from a study of beta chain features in type 1 diabetes. Germline assignment: CDR1 MDHEN and CDR2 SYDVKM. The length of the CDR3 is 15 residues. The J segment lost 1 base and the V segment lost 6 bases, leaving 5 bases of the junction unmatched. Points from the study as a whole: When Type 1 diabetes patients were examined, their TCRB CDR3s proved moderately but significantly shorter in all four CD4+ subsets. At VDJ recombination sites, type 1 diabetes patients had fewer insertions and more deleted nucleotides.

TCRB transcripts that were expressed got sequenced, as all of the isolated RNA had been reverse transcribed. TCRdb's copy holds only in-frame clones and misses some; the assay was immunoSEQ multiplex PCR. The table lists 130,000 to 150,000 clones, under 60% of them singletons, with roughly 0.42% in the top ten. This chain links TRBV28 with TRBJ2-7; 11 bases fit TRBD2. The receptor was derived from a man aged 18 to 35 in good health. Sequenced input: Tregs from blood. The CDR3 spells CASRGWTSGSYEQYF. The CDR3 DNA reads as TGTGCCAGCAGGGGGTGGACTAGCGGGTCCTACGAGCAGTACTTC.